This TCR beta chain derives from a study of identifying expanded T cells in peripheral blood. Assay used: immunoSEQ multiplex PCR; TCRdb lists only in-frame clones, some missing. The data show 100,000 to 150,000 clones, approximately 88% seen once. Trimming at V came to 8 bases and at J to 4 bases, leaving 10 bases not matched to a gene. This CDR3 has 14 residues. CDR1 is SNHLY, CDR2 FYNNEI, per germline. During the collection period, no donor immune events like infections were recorded. Overall study findings and caveats: Variance in clone template counts between roughly 2-week samples significantly increased with total template count across all healthy donors. Over approximately two and four weeks, about 15 and 18 clones changed, versus approximately 1.2 between replicates.

As regards this clone: Its antigen is not known.

Sample: blood. This TCR derives from a person between 18 and 75 years old in good health. The chain has TRBV2 and TRBJ1-1; 7 bases match TRBD1. The CDR3 loop is CASERQGKSTEAFF. CDR3 in DNA: TGTGCCAGCGAAAGACAGGGCAAAAGCACTGAAGCTTTCTTT.